This entry describes one T cell receptor beta chain. Its antigen remains unidentified. With a J-beta primer mix and a sample-barcoded 5' primer, a second PCR ran roughly 6 to 11 cycles. Paired-end reads containing CDR3 totaled no fewer than 3 million for each sample. TCRdb processed the 5' RACE reads anew with MiXCR; each CDR3 protein has one entry. This sample has 1 million or so distinct CDR3 sequences, with under 30% found just once. With 3 bases removed from V and 7 bases from J, the gap between germline ends came to 15 bases. Germline V lookup: CDR1 SEHNR, CDR2 FQNEAQ (reference sequence). The CDR3 has 14 amino acids. The data originate from a study of blood T cells in healthy people across ages. Study conclusions and caveats: Measured against age, TCR beta diversity per million T cells decreased in a roughly linear manner. Naive CD4+ cell counts and diversity both ran higher in long-lived than in aged donors.

These records were also assigned to another study, of T cells of mothers and their children.

The source of this sequence is a girl aged 2 to 10 in good health. The chain couples TRBV7-9 to TRBJ1-1; TRBD1 might be the D (6 bases). The specimen was blood. The CDR3 protein is CASSLRGARDEAFF. DNA of the CDR3: TGTGCCAGCAGCTTGAGGGGGGCTCGGGATGAAGCTTTCTTT.